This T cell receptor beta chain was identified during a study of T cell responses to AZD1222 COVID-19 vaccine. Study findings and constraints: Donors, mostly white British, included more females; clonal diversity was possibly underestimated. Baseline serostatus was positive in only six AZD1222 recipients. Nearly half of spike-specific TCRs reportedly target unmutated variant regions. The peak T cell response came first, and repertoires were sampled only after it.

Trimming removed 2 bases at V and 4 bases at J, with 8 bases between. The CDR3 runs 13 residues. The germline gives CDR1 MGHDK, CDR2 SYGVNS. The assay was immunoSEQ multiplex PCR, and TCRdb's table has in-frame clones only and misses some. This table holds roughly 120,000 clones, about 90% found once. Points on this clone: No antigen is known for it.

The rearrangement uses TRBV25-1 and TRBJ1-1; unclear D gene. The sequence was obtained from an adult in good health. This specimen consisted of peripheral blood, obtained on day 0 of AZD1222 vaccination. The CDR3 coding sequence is TGTGCCAGCAGTGAACGCAGGAGCACTGAAGCTTTCTTT. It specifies CASSERRSTEAFF.